These 16 T cell receptor beta chains originate from one sample sequenced in a study of T-cell reconstitution after alpha-beta-depleted transplantation in children. Unique molecular identifiers were used in preparing the TCRbeta library. TCRdb reprocessed the PCR reads via MiXCR and lists one record per CDR3 protein. The repertoire includes 200,000 to 250,000 distinct CDR3 sequences, around 11% of them detected once, and over 2.5% sits in the top ten. Sequenced here: PBMCs from the stem cell graft donor, sampled from the stem cell graft. The receptors shown here come from a human donor who donated a stem cell graft to a child with acute lymphoblastic leukemia.

This clonotype was seen ten or more times. The chain links TRBV20-1 to TRBJ2-7; the D gene is possibly TRBD1 (6 bases). Deletions cut 7 bases from V and 0 bases from J, with 13 bases between. The CDR3 has 13 amino acids. Germline V gives CDR1 DFQATT, CDR2 SNEGSKA (reference sequence). As DNA, the CDR3 is TGCAGTGAGCGGACAGTCAGCTCCTACGAGCAGTACTTC. Residues: CSERTVSSYEQYF.

This clonotype showed up many times. This sequence joins TRBV3-1 and TRBJ1-3, with a possible D match to TRBD1 (6 bases). Germline V gene data show CDR1 as LGHDT and CDR2 as YNNKEL (reference sequence). The CDR3 is 14 residues long. The ends were cut back, 3 bases at V and 4 bases at J, with 10 bases in the middle. The CDR3 sequence: CASSHLTGGNTIYF. CDR3 DNA: TGTGCCAGCAGCCATCTAACAGGGGGAAACACCATATATTTT.

There are many counts of this clonotype. This chain joins TRBV10-3 and TRBJ1-6; no definite D call. Trimming shortened V by 9 bases and J by 2 bases, and 8 bases separated the two germline ends. CDR1 ENHRY and CDR2 SYGVKD come from the germline V gene. The CDR3 has 13 residues. CDR3 protein: CAIRGPYNSPLHF. The CDR3 nucleotides read TGTGCCATACGCGGCCCCTATAATTCACCCCTCCACTTT.

This clonotype has a count of ten or more. The V gene is TRBV5-6, the J gene TRBJ2-7; either TRBD1 or TRBD2 may supply D (5 bases each). CDR3 length: 15 amino acids. Trimming took off 4 bases at V and 2 bases at J, with 16 bases between the two ends. Germline loops: CDR1 SGHDT, CDR2 YYEEEE. DNA of the CDR3: TGTGCCAGCAGCCCCACCGGGACGGGGACCTACGAGCAGTACTTC. Translated, it gives CASSPTGTGTYEQYF.

The genes are TRBV5-1 and TRBJ2-1; possible D gene TRBD2, 5 bases. Trimming took 2 bases from V and 3 from J, leaving 6 bases between them. Germline V CDR1 and CDR2: SGHRS, YFSETQ. The CDR3 contains 13 residues. The DNA of the CDR3 is TGCGCCAGCAGCTTTGGAGGCTACAATGAGCAGTTCTTC. Its translation: CASSFGGYNEQFF.

This clonotype was seen repeatedly, ten times or more. The chain employs TRBV25-1 and TRBJ2-1; 16 nucleotides agree with TRBD2. Germline CDR1 and CDR2: MGHDK and SYGVNS. The junction had 8 bases not matched to a gene; V was cut back by 1 base and J by 5 bases. This CDR3 contains 19 residues. The CDR3 protein is CASSELRGLAGGIHNEQFF. The CDR3 coding sequence is TGTGCCAGCAGTGAATTGAGGGGACTAGCGGGAGGGATACACAATGAGCAGTTCTTC.

Many counts were recorded for this clonotype. The gene calls are TRBV12-3 or TRBV12-4 and TRBJ2-7; D is undetermined. The length of the CDR3 is 13 residues. The V end lost 3 bases, the J end lost 2 bases, and 8 bases lay between the germline ends. CDR3: CASSFHPPYEQYF. The CDR3 DNA sequence: TGTGCCAGCAGTTTTCACCCTCCCTACGAGCAGTACTTC.

This clonotype has ten or more counts. This chain connects TRBV12-3 or TRBV12-4 to TRBJ2-3; a possible D gene is TRBD2 (6 bases). Trimming shortened V by 6 bases and J by 7 bases, and 17 bases separated the two germline ends. This CDR3 region has 14 residues. DNA of the CDR3: TGTGCCAGCAGCGCTACTAGCTCCTTAAATACGCAGTATTTT. Amino acid sequence: CASSATSSLNTQYF.

This clonotype has at least ten counts. The chain uses TRBV5-1 and TRBJ2-1, with 7 positions matching TRBD1. This CDR3 comprises 16 residues. Germline-derived CDR1 and CDR2 are SGHRS and YFSETQ. After removal of 3 bases from V and 5 bases from J, the junction contained 11 bases not matched to a gene. The CDR3 here is CASSYLPGQKNNEQFF. As DNA, the CDR3 is TGCGCCAGCAGCTATTTACCGGGACAGAAAAACAATGAGCAGTTCTTC. The full variable domain, in which reference TRBV5-1 and TRBJ2-1 provide the parts outside the CDR3, is KAGVTQTPRYLIKTRGQQVTLSCSPISGHRSVSWYQQTPGQGLQFLFEYFSETQRNKGNFPGRFSGRQFSNSRSEMNVSTLELGDSALYLCASSYLPGQKNNEQFFGPGTRLTVL.

This clonotype was counted at least ten times. J is TRBJ2-1 and V is TRBV9; D unresolved. Trimming took 3 bases from V and 5 from J, leaving 12 bases between them. Germline loops: CDR1 SGDLS, CDR2 YYNGEE. This CDR3 comprises 14 residues. The DNA of the CDR3 is TGTGCCAGCAGCGCCCTACTCACTAACAATGAGCAGTTCTTC. This translates into CASSALLTNNEQFF.

This clonotype was counted many times. V usage is TRBV12-3 or TRBV12-4 and J usage is TRBJ1-1; maybe TRBD1 (5 bases). V lost 5 bases and J 3 bases, leaving 13 bases between the germline ends. The CDR3 totals 14 residues. CDR3 nucleotides: TGTGCCAGCAGTCTCAGGCTGGGGGACACTGAAGCTTTCTTT. Its protein product is CASSLRLGDTEAFF.

The chain is built from TRBV28 and TRBJ1-2; D is unclear. The germline CDR1 and CDR2 sequences are MDHEN and SYDVKM. The CDR3 is made up of 14 amino acids. V lost 3 bases and J lost 4, with 12 bases in between. DNA of the CDR3: TGTGCCAGCAGTTTCACCGACGTCGCCTATGGCTACACCTTC. The encoded protein is CASSFTDVAYGYTF.

The table lists this clonotype with many counts. The CDR3 DNA reads TGTGCCAGCAGCTCGACAGGTACCAACCGGCTTGGGGAAAAACTGTTTTTT. It specifies CASSSTGTNRLGEKLFF. The V gene is TRBV7-9, the J gene TRBJ1-4; D is possibly TRBD1 (6 bases). CDR3 length equals 17 residues. Looked up from germline, CDR1 is SEHNR and CDR2 is FQNEAQ (reference sequence). Trimming removed 4 bases from V and 8 bases from J, with 23 bases in between.

This clonotype was detected ten times or more. The rearrangement uses TRBV7-2 and TRBJ2-7; maybe TRBD2 (6 bases). This CDR3 has 13 amino acids. The germline V gene has CDR1 SGHTA and CDR2 FQGNSA. V was trimmed by 3 bases and J by 7 bases, leaving 13 bases between them. CDR3 loop: CASSLGLVREQYF. In DNA, the CDR3 is TGTGCCAGCAGCTTGGGACTCGTGAGGGAGCAGTACTTC. Together with reference TRBV7-2 and TRBJ2-7, the CDR3 gives the full variable domain: GAGVSQSPSNKVTEKGKDVELRCDPISGHTALYWYRQSLGQGLEFLIYFQGNSAPDKSGLPSDRFSAERTGGSVSTLTIQRTQQEDSAVYLCASSLGLVREQYFGPGTRLTVT.

V and J are TRBV4-3 and TRBJ2-5; 10 nucleotides match TRBD2. This CDR3 spans 15 amino acids. Germline V gene lookup returns CDR1 LGHNA and CDR2 YSLEER. The V segment lost 1 base and the J segment 3 bases; nucleotides outside the gene matches: 2. The CDR3 reads CASSQALAGEETQYF. CDR3 in DNA: TGCGCCAGCAGCCAAGCCCTAGCGGGAGAAGAGACCCAGTACTTC.

This clonotype appeared a single time. This chain connects TRBV5-1 to TRBJ2-5, with TRBD1 matching 7 bases. The CDR3 has 15 amino acids. In germline, CDR1 is SGHRS, CDR2 YFSETQ. The V gene end was trimmed by 4 bases and the J gene end by 4 bases; junction bases not matched to a gene: 10. The CDR3 DNA is TGCGCCAGCAGCCCACCGGGACAGAGGGCAGAGACCCAGTACTTC. Amino acid sequence: CASSPPGQRAETQYF.